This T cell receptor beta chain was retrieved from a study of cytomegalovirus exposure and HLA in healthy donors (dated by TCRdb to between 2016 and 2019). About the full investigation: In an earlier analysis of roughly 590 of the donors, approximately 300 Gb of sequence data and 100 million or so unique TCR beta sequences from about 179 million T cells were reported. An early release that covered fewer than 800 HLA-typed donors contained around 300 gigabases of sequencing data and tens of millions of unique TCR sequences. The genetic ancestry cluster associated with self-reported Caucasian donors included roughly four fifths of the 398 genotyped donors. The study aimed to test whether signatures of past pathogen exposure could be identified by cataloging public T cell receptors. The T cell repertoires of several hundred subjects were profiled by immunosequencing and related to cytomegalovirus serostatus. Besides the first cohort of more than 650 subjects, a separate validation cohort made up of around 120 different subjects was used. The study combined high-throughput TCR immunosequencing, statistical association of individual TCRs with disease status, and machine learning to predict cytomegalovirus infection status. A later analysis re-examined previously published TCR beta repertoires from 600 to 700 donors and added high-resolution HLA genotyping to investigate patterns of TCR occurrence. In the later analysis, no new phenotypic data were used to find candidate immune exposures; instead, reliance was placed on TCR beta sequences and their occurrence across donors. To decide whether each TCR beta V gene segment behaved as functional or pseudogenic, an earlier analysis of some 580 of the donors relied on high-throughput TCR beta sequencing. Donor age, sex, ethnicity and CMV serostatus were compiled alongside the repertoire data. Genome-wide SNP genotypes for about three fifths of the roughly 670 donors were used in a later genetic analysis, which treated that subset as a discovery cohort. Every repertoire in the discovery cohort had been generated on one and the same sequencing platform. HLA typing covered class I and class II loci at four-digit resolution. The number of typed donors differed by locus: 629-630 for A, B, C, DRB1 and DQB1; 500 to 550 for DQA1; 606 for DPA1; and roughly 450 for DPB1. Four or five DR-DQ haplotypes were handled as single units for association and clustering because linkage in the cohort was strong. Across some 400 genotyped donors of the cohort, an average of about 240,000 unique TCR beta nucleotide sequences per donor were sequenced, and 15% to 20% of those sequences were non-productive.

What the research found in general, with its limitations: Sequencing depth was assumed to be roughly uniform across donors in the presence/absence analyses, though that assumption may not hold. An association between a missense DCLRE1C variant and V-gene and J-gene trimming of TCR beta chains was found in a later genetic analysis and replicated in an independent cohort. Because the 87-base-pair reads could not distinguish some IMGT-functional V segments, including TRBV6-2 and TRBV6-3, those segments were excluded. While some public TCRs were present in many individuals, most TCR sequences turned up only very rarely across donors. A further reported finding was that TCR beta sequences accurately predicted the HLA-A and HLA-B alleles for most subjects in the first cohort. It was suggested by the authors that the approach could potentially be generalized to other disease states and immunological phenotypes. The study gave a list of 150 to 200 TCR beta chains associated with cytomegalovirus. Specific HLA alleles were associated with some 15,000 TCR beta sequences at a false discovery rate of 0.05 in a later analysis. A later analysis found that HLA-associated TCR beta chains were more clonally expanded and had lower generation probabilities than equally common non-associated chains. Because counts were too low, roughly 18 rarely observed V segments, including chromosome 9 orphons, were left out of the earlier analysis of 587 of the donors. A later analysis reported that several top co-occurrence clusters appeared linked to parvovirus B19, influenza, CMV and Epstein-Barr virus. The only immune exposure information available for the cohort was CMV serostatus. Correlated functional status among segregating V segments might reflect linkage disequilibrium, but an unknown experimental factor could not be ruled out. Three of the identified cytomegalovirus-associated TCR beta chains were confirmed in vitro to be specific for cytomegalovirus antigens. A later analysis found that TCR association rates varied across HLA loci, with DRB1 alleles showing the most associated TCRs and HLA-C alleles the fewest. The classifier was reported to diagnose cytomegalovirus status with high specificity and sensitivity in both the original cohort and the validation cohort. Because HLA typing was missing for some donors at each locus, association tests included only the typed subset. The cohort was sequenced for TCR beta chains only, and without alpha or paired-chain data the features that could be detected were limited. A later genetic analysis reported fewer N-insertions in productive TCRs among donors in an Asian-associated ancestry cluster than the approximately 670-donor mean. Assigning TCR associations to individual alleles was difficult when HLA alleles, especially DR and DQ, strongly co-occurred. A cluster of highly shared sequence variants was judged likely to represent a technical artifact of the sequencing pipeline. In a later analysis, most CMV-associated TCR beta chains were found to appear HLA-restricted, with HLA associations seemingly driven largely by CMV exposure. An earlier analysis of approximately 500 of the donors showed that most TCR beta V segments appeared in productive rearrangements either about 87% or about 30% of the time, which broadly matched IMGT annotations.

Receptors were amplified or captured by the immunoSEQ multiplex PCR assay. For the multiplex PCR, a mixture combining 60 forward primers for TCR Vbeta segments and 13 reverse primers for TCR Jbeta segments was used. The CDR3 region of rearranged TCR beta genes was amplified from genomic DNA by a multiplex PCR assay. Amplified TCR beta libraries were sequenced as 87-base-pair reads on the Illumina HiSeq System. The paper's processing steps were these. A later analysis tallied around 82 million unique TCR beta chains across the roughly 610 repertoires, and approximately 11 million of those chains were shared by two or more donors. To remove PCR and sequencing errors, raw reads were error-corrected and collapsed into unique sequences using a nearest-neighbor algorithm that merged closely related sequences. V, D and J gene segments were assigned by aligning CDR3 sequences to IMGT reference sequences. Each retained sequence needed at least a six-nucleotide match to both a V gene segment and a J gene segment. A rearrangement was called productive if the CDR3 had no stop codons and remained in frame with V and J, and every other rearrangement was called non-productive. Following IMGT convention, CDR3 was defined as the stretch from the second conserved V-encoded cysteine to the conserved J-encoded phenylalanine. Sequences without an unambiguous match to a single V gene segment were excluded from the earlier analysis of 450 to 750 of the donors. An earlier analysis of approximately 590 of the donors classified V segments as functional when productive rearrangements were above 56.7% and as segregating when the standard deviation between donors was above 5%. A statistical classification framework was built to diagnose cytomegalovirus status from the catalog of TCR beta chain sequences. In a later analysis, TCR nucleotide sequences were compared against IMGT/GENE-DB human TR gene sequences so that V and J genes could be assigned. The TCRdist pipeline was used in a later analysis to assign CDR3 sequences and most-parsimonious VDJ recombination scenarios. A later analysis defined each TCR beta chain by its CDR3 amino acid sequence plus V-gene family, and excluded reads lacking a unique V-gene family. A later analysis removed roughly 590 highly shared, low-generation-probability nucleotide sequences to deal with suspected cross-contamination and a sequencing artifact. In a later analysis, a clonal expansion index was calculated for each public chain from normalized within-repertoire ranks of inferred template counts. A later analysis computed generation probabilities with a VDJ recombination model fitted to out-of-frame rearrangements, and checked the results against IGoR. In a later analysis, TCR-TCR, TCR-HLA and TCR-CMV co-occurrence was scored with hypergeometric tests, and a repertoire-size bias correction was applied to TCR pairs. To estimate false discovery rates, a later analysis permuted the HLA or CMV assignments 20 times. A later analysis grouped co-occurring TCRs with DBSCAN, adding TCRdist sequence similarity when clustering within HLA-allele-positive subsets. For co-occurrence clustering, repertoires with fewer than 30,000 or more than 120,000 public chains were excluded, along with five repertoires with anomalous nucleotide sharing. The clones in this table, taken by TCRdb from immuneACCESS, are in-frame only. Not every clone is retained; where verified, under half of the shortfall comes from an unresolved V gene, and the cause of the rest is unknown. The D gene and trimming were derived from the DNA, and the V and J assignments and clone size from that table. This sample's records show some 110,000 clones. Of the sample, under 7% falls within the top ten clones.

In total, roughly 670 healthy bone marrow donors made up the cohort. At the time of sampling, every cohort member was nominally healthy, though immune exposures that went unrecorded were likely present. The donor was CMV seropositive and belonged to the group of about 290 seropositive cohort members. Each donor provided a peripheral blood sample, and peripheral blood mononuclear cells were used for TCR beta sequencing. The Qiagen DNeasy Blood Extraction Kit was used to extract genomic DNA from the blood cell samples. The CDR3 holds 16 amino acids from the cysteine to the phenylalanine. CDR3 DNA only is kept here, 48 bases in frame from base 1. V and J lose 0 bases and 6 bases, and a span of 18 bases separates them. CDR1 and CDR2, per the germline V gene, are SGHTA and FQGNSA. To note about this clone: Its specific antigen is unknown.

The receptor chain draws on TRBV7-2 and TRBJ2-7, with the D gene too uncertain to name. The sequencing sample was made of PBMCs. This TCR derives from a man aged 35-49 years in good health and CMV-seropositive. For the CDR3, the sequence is CASSLAAPNHPGEQYF. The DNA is TGTGCCAGCAGCTTAGCAGCACCGAACCATCCTGGCGAGCAGTACTTC.